This entry lists 14 T cell receptor beta chains sequenced from one sample in a study of spatial heterogeneity in lung cancer (dated by TCRdb to about 2019). The time point label of this sample denotes: sample taken at primary tumor resection. Libraries were built with 5' RACE. Data came from a NextSeq 500. The public reads were reprocessed in TCRdb via fastp at Q25 and MiXCR, keeping in-frame beta chains. Entries that share a CDR3 protein sequence are merged under the most common genes and DNA. In this sample the table shows roughly 80,000 distinct CDR3 sequences, approximately 8.1% of which occur a single time. Roughly 7% of the sample comes from the top ten. Specimen: PBMCs, collected at surgery. These receptors were obtained from a male donor with early-stage non-small cell lung cancer.

This chain links TRBV5-5 with TRBJ1-4; D remains unclear. Germline V lookup: CDR1 SGHKS, CDR2 YYEKEE (reference sequence). This CDR3 contains 15 residues. V was pared by 4 bases and J by 1 base, with 11 bases between. In DNA, the CDR3 is TGTGCCAGCAGCCCTGGGTTGAGAACTAATGAAAAACTGTTTTTT. This sequence encodes CASSPGLRTNEKLFF. Combining the CDR3 with reference TRBV5-5 and TRBJ1-4 gives the whole variable domain DAGVTQSPTHLIKTRGQQVTLRCSPISGHKSVSWYQQVLGQGPQFIFQYYEKEERGRGNFPDRFSARQFPNYSSELNVNALLLGDSALYLCASSPGLRTNEKLFFGSGTQLSVL.

This clonotype showed up many times. This chain connects TRBV18 to TRBJ1-1; no firm D call. V lost 0 bases to trimming and J lost 2 bases, with 10 bases between them. Germline CDR1 KGHSH, CDR2 LQKENI. This CDR3 has 15 amino acids. CDR3 protein: CASSPPVGRNTEAFF. As DNA, the CDR3 is TGTGCCAGCTCACCACCGGTGGGGAGAAACACTGAAGCTTTCTTT.

This clonotype appeared many times. This sequence joins TRBV5-4 and TRBJ2-7, with 7 bases matching TRBD2. V dropped 4 bases and J dropped 5; count of bases not matched to a gene: 9. The CDR3 consists of 14 residues. The germline CDR1 and CDR2 sequences are SGHNT and YYREEE (reference sequence). CDR3 DNA sequence: TGTGCCAGCAGCCCGAATCCGACTAGCCACGAGCAGTACTTC. It codes for CASSPNPTSHEQYF. The complete variable domain, with remaining parts taken from reference TRBV5-4 and TRBJ2-7, reads ETGVTQSPTHLIKTRGQQVTLRCSSQSGHNTVSWYQQALGQGPQFIFQYYREEENGRGNFPPRFSGLQFPNYSSELNVNALELDDSALYLCASSPNPTSHEQYFGPGTRLTVT.

The chain recombines TRBV30 with TRBJ1-1; D gene ambiguous. Germline CDR1 GTSNPN, CDR2 SVGIG (reference sequence). The V and J ends lost 3 bases and 1 base respectively, with 12 bases between them. The CDR3 spans 14 residues. This chain's CDR3 is CAWSSPPPNTEAFF. The CDR3 nucleotides read TGTGCCTGGAGCTCCCCCCCCCCGAACACTGAAGCTTTCTTT.

The chain combines TRBV6-1 with TRBJ2-7; 10 bases agree with TRBD1. The CDR3 is 15 residues long. J gave up 4 bases and V 6 bases, and 9 bases lay outside the gene matches. Germline loops: CDR1 MNHNS, CDR2 SASEGT. The CDR3 reads CASSPSGTGVYEQYF. The CDR3 DNA reads TGTGCCAGCAGCCCTTCTGGGACAGGGGTGTACGAGCAGTACTTC.

This clonotype came up a few times. V usage is TRBV6-1 and J usage is TRBJ2-5; the match to TRBD1 covers 9 bases. With 3 bases clipped from V and 4 bases from J, the junction kept 9 bases outside the gene matches. The CDR3 is made up of 16 amino acids. Germline V gene sequence: CDR1 MNHNS, CDR2 SASEGT. CDR3 nucleotides: TGTGCCAGCAGTGATATGGGACAGGGCGACGGAGAGACCCAGTACTTC. Its protein product is CASSDMGQGDGETQYF.

A few counts support this clonotype. This chain uses TRBV5-1 with TRBJ1-5; unclear D gene. V lost 0 bases to trimming and J lost 5 bases, with 9 bases between them. This CDR3 spans 14 amino acids. Per the germline V gene, CDR1 is SGHRS and CDR2 is YFSETQ. This CDR3 reads CASSLDSTDQPQHF. The CDR3 coding sequence is TGCGCCAGCAGCTTGGACAGCACAGATCAGCCCCAGCATTTT. Together with reference TRBV5-1 and TRBJ1-5, the CDR3 gives the full variable domain: KAGVTQTPRYLIKTRGQQVTLSCSPISGHRSVSWYQQTPGQGLQFLFEYFSETQRNKGNFPGRFSGRQFSNSRSEMNVSTLELGDSALYLCASSLDSTDQPQHFGDGTRLSIL.

This clonotype is labeled medium-sized. V gene TRBV29-1 combines with J gene TRBJ2-1; unclear D gene. There are 14 residues in the CDR3. Per the germline V gene, CDR1 is SQVTM and CDR2 is ANQGSEA. V was clipped by 0 bases and J by 7 bases, with 13 bases between them. CDR3 sequence reads: CSVEDLTPLNEQFF. CDR3 coding DNA: TGCAGCGTTGAAGACCTGACCCCTCTAAATGAGCAGTTCTTC.

This clonotype was seen a few times. This sequence joins TRBV6-2 or TRBV6-3 and TRBJ1-6, with 7 bases identical to TRBD1. V was pared by 2 bases and J by 5 bases, with 12 bases of the junction left unmatched. CDR3 length: 18 residues. In germline, CDR1 is MNHEY, CDR2 SVGEGT. In nucleotides, the CDR3 is TGTGCCAGCAGTTACGTCCCGGGACAGATGCCCCATAATTCACCCCTCCACTTT. Residues: CASSYVPGQMPHNSPLHF.

This clonotype was detected many times. The V and J genes are TRBV2 and TRBJ2-1; 7 positions match TRBD2. The J segment lost 0 bases and the V segment lost 6 bases, leaving 2 bases of the junction unmatched. Per the germline V gene, CDR1 is SNHLY and CDR2 is FYNNEI. The CDR3 contains 14 residues. Here the CDR3 reads CASRPSGSYNEQFF. CDR3 sequence (DNA): TGTGCCAGCAGGCCTAGCGGCTCCTACAATGAGCAGTTCTTC.

A few counts support this clonotype. V gene TRBV27 combines with J gene TRBJ1-2; D call uncertain. Trimming took off 10 bases at V and 2 bases at J, with 8 bases between the two ends. The germline V gene encodes CDR1 MNHEY and CDR2 SMNVEV (reference sequence). The CDR3 has 11 residues. This chain's CDR3 is CAIQANYGYTF. CDR3 bases: TGTGCCATTCAGGCAAACTATGGCTACACCTTC.

The chain combines TRBV20-1 with TRBJ2-3; TRBD1 agrees at 8 bases. The CDR3 sequence is 14 residues long. Trimming removed 6 bases from V and 3 bases from J; junction bases left unmatched: 8. CDR1 and CDR2 from the germline V gene are DFQATT and SNEGSKA (reference sequence). CDR3 region: CSAGLQGATDTQYF. The DNA for the CDR3 is TGCAGTGCCGGCCTCCAGGGGGCTACAGATACGCAGTATTTT.

The chain recombines TRBV7-6 with TRBJ1-4; weak D call: TRBD1 (6 bases). V was pared by 1 base and J by 13 bases, with 10 bases between. CDR3 length: 12 amino acids. The germline V gene has CDR1 SGHVS and CDR2 FNYEAQ. CDR3 bases: TGTGCCAGCAGCTTAGTACAGGGTAGACTGTTTTTT. Protein sequence: CASSLVQGRLFF.

This clonotype appeared a few times. V is TRBV7-9 and J is TRBJ2-1; 8 nucleotides align to TRBD2. CDR1 is SEHNR and CDR2 is FQNEAQ in the germline V gene (reference sequence). The V and J ends lost 5 bases and 10 bases, in that order; junction bases with no gene match: 13. The CDR3 loop spans 15 amino acids. CDR3 sequence (DNA): TGTGCCAGCAGCCCCTCCGGGACTAGTGCTTCGGAGCAGTTCTTC. Protein sequence: CASSPSGTSASEQFF.